The 21 T cell receptor beta chains below were found in one sample sequenced in a study of Graves' ophthalmopathy and Graves' hyperthyroidism. From RNA, the CDR3 regions of TCR beta chains were amplified and sequenced. Second-round multiplex PCR came after a first-round RT-PCR that employed HTBI primers. TCRdb used MiXCR to reprocess the multiplex PCR reads, holding one entry per CDR3 protein. Altogether about 340,000 distinct CDR3 sequences are present, under 20% being singletons, with the ten largest covering 9% to 15%. Input material: peripheral blood. The origin of the receptors is an adult man with Graves' ophthalmopathy.

This clonotype was picked up many times. The chain combines TRBV7-2 with TRBJ1-1, with D unclear. The CDR3 runs 14 residues. The germline V gene encodes CDR1 SGHTA and CDR2 FQGNSA. Trimming stripped 3 bases from V and 4 bases from J, with 12 bases between. The CDR3 loop is CASSFGRLGTEAFF. The CDR3 DNA reads TGTGCCAGCAGCTTCGGGAGGCTGGGCACTGAAGCTTTCTTT.

This clonotype was counted many times. The CDR3 DNA reads as TGTGCCAGCAGCTTTCGGGCAGGCGGAGTCTACCACGAGCAGTACTTC. It yields the protein CASSFRAGGVYHEQYF. This chain links TRBV11-1 with TRBJ2-7; D gene ambiguous. The CDR3 covers 16 residues. V lost 3 bases, J lost 5 bases, and 20 bases lay in between. The germline CDR1 and CDR2 sequences are SGHAT and FQDESV (reference sequence). The complete variable domain, with remaining parts taken from reference TRBV11-1 and TRBJ2-7, reads EAEVAQSPRYKITEKSQAVAFWCDPISGHATLYWYRQILGQGPELLVQFQDESVVDDSQLPKDRFSAERLKGVDSTLKIQPAELGDSAMYLCASSFRAGGVYHEQYFGPGTRLTVT.

This clonotype has a count of ten or more. Possible read error: a much larger clone is one base away. The chain employs TRBV6-5 and TRBJ2-7; 7 bases are a match to TRBD2. Germline CDR1 is MNHEY and CDR2 is SVGAGI. The CDR3 is made up of 15 amino acids. V was pared by 5 bases and J by 0 bases, with 7 bases of the junction left unmatched. CDR3 amino acids: CASSTSEGSSYEQYF. The CDR3 nucleotides are TGTGCCAGCAGTACTAGCGAGGGGAGCTCCTACGAGCAGTACTTC.

The chain links TRBV7-9 to TRBJ2-5, with 7 bases lining up with TRBD1. CDR3 length equals 15 residues. CDR1 is SEHNR, CDR2 FQNEAQ, per germline (reference sequence). V lost 5 bases, J lost 7 bases, and 13 bases stayed unmatched. DNA for the CDR3: TGTGCCAGCAGCACCCCAGAAGGGGGCTCCGGGACCCAGTACTTC. The encoded protein is CASSTPEGGSGTQYF.

This clonotype was picked up many times. This sequence joins TRBV9 and TRBJ1-1; possibly TRBD1 for D (6 bases). V shed 1 base and J shed 4 bases, with 14 bases lying between them. The CDR3 runs to 15 residues. CDR1 is SGDLS and CDR2 is YYNGEE in the germline V gene. The CDR3 DNA is TGTGCCAGCAGCGTACGAGCGGGGGCTGGCACTGAAGCTTTCTTT. It specifies CASSVRAGAGTEAFF.

This clonotype was seen at least ten times. V and J are TRBV29-1 and TRBJ2-7, with D tentatively TRBD1 or TRBD2 (5 bases each). CDR1 SQVTM and CDR2 ANQGSEA come from the germline V gene. V was trimmed by 4 bases and J by 0 bases, leaving 16 bases between them. The CDR3 sequence is 15 residues long. The chain's CDR3 is CSVGSAAGSSYEQYF. As DNA, the CDR3 is TGCAGCGTTGGGTCGGCGGCAGGGAGCTCCTACGAGCAGTACTTC.

V is TRBV20-1 and J is TRBJ2-7; TRBD2 aligns across 10 bases. From germline, CDR1 is DFQATT and CDR2 SNEGSKA (reference sequence). Germline trimming cut 4 bases from V and 3 bases from J; bases unmatched to any gene: 6. The CDR3 loop spans 14 amino acids. CDR3 in DNA: TGCAGTGCTAAGGGGCTAGCGGGAGACTACGAGCAGTACTTC. Translating gives CSAKGLAGDYEQYF.

This clonotype was observed many times. V is TRBV19 and J is TRBJ2-2, with D uncertain. This CDR3 has 10 amino acids. In germline, CDR1 is LNHDA, CDR2 SQIVND (reference sequence). Trimming removed 7 bases from V and 6 bases from J, with 3 bases in between. The chain's CDR3 is CASKAGELFF. CDR3 in DNA: TGTGCCAGTAAGGCCGGGGAGCTGTTTTTT.

The rearrangement uses TRBV9 and TRBJ1-3; 7 bases map to TRBD1. V shed 3 bases, J shed 0 bases, and the junction held 15 bases outside the gene matches. In germline, CDR1 is SGDLS, CDR2 YYNGEE. This CDR3 has 19 amino acids. CDR3 residues: CASSETTTGSFYSGNTIYF. The CDR3 DNA reads as TGTGCCAGCAGCGAAACAACGACAGGGAGCTTTTACTCTGGAAACACCATATATTTT.

This clonotype was detected many times. The chain has TRBV3-1 and TRBJ2-5, with 8 bases that match TRBD1. CDR3 length: 17 residues. Trimming at V came to 2 bases and at J to 5 bases, leaving 13 bases not matched to a gene. Per the germline V gene, CDR1 is LGHDT and CDR2 is YNNKEL (reference sequence). As DNA, the CDR3 is TGTGCCAGCAGCCAATCGGGAAGCCAGGGGGCTGGGGAGACCCAGTACTTC. Protein sequence: CASSQSGSQGAGETQYF.

This clonotype came up many times. CDR3 in DNA: TGTGCCAGCAGCTCCGCGACAGGGGACAGTCAGCCCCAGCATTTT. This encodes CASSSATGDSQPQHF. The rearrangement links TRBV6-5 to TRBJ1-5; 8 bases are a match to TRBD1. Germline values: CDR1 MNHEY, CDR2 SVGAGI. Trimming cost V 6 bases and J 6 bases; bases outside gene matches: 10. The CDR3 extends over 15 amino acids.

This clonotype was counted at least ten times. This chain joins TRBV4-2 and TRBJ2-7, with D unclear. V lost 1 base, J lost 4 bases, and 11 bases lay in between. The CDR3 is 14 residues long. Germline values: CDR1 LGHNA, CDR2 YNFKEQ. The CDR3 sequence: CASSQADPGYEQYF. The DNA of the CDR3 is TGTGCCAGCAGCCAAGCCGACCCTGGATACGAGCAGTACTTC.

The rearrangement links TRBV19 to TRBJ1-2; D not certain. Trimming cost V 4 bases and J 4 bases, with 10 bases left between them. This CDR3 is built from 13 residues. The germline V gene has CDR1 LNHDA and CDR2 SQIVND (reference sequence). CDR3 DNA sequence: TGTGCCAGTAGTACTCCGGCAGCCTATGGCTACACCTTC. This translates into CASSTPAAYGYTF.

V gene TRBV6-2 or TRBV6-3 combines with J gene TRBJ2-7; D is unresolved. Trimming pared 0 bases from V and 1 base from J, leaving 13 bases between. The CDR3 has 16 residues. The V gene's germline CDR1 is MNHEY and CDR2 SVGEGT. CDR3 loop: CASSYSTTGKSYEQYF. The CDR3 DNA sequence: TGTGCCAGCAGTTACTCGACCACGGGCAAATCCTACGAGCAGTACTTC.

In its sample, this clonotype was seen many times. The rearrangement links TRBV14 to TRBJ2-7, with a weak D call TRBD1 (6 bases). Germline V gene sequence: CDR1 SGHDN, CDR2 FVKESK. V lost 1 base and J 4 bases, leaving 14 bases between the germline ends. The CDR3 is made up of 15 amino acids. CDR3 DNA sequence: TGTGCCAGCAGCCAAGTTGGGCCGAGGGGGTACGAGCAGTACTTC. Protein: CASSQVGPRGYEQYF.

This clonotype was counted ten times or more. The chain employs TRBV2 and TRBJ2-5, with a tentative D call TRBD2 (6 bases). Germline V gene data show CDR1 as SNHLY and CDR2 as FYNNEI. The CDR3 is 14 amino acids. The V gene lost 6 bases and the J gene lost 4 bases, with 15 bases spanning the gap. CDR3 coding DNA: TGTGCCAGCAGGCCCGCACTAGCCGGAGAGACCCAGTACTTC. Encoded protein: CASRPALAGETQYF.

Turning to this clonotype: At one of its ends the junction is not consistent with the germline gene, which may arise from a read error. The chain joins TRBV6-1 to TRBJ1-2; tentatively, D is TRBD1 (6 bases). This CDR3 comprises 15 residues. Germline CDR1 reads MNHNS; CDR2 reads SASEGT. The CDR3 coding sequence is TGTGCCAGCAGGGGCCCGGTACAGGGAAACTATGGCTACATCTTC. Protein product: CASRGPVQGNYGYIF.

J is TRBJ2-7 and V is TRBV30, with D hard to call. CDR3 length: 12 residues. Germline values: CDR1 GTSNPN, CDR2 SVGIG (reference sequence). The germline V and J ends were trimmed by 1 base and 4 bases, with 8 bases remaining between them. The CDR3 reads CAWSARPYEQYF. For the CDR3, the DNA is TGTGCCTGGAGTGCCCGCCCATACGAGCAGTACTTC.

This clonotype was recorded once. The chain carries TRBV28 and TRBJ2-2; D gene uncertain. V was pared by 2 bases and J by 4 bases, with 8 bases between. CDR3 length: 14 amino acids. Germline CDR1 and CDR2: MDHEN and SYDVKM. The chain's CDR3 is CASSLRTATGELFF. DNA for the CDR3: TGTGCCAGCAGTTTACGCACAGCCACCGGGGAGCTGTTTTTT.

This clonotype was counted many times. The chain joins TRBV7-9 to TRBJ2-7, with TRBD1 matching 11 bases. Germline-derived CDR1 and CDR2 are SEHNR and FQNEAQ (reference sequence). The CDR3 consists of 15 residues. Unmatched junction bases numbered 10, after V lost 7 bases and J lost 5 bases. The CDR3 sequence is CASTETDRGRDEQYF. The CDR3 DNA reads TGTGCCAGCACCGAAACGGACAGGGGGCGCGACGAGCAGTACTTC.

At least ten counts were recorded for this clonotype. The rearrangement links TRBV4-1 to TRBJ2-7; D possibly matches TRBD1 or TRBD2 (6 bases each). The CDR3 spans 15 residues. V was pared by 0 bases and J by 5 bases, with 14 bases between. The V gene's germline CDR1 is MGHRA and CDR2 YSYEKL. This CDR3 is CASSQDDRGVHEQYF. The DNA for the CDR3 is TGCGCCAGCAGCCAAGACGATAGGGGGGTCCACGAGCAGTACTTC.